This section outlines one T cell receptor (beta chain) sequence together with its context. Its antigen is still unknown. One end of the junction varies from germline; a read error may be responsible. TCR beta VDJ combinations and CDR3 sequences were profiled from genomic DNA. In TCRdb, the reads were re-called with MiXCR into one record per CDR3 protein. The table lists over 150,000 distinct CDR3 sequences, over 70% of them singletons. The data belong to a study of CD8+CD57+ T cells in acquired aplastic anemia. About the study: DNA recovered from sorted CD4+ and CD8+ cells had a mean of about 3 ug.

Per germline, CDR1 SQVTM and CDR2 ANQGSEA. CDR3 length: 10 residues. Sequenced patients had shown CD8+CD57+ cell expansion by flow cytometry. Patients had not yet gotten any therapy when their blood was taken for sampling. Study findings and constraints: Patients and controls had CD8+ Simpson's diversity values that were not significantly distinct. Patients and controls shared 25 to 35 CD8+ CDR3 sequences, highly expressed in patients.

The material sequenced was sorted CD4+, CD8+, or CD8+CD57+ T cells (not recorded which) from PBMCs. This sequence originates from a human donor with aplastic anemia. The rearrangement links TRBV29-1 to TRBJ1-2, with D hard to call. The CDR3 reads CSVEEGSRNF. The CDR3 region has the DNA TGCAGCGTTGAAGAAGGGTCACGCAACTTC. The whole variable domain, filled in from reference TRBV29-1 and TRBJ1-2, reads SAVISQKPSRDICQRGTSLTIQCQVDSQVTMMFWYRQQPGQSLTLIATANQGSEATYESGFVIDKFPISRPNLTFSTLTVSNMSPEDSSIYLCSVEEGSRNFGSGTRLTVV.